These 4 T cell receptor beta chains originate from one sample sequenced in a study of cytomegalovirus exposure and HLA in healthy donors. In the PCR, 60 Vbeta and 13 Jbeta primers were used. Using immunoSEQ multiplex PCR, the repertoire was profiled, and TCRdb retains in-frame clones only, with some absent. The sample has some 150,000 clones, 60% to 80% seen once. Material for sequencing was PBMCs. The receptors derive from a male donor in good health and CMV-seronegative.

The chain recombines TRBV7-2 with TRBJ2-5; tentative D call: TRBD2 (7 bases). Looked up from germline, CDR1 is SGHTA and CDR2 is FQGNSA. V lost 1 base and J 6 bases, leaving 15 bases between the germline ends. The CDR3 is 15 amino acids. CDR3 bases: TGTGCCAGCAGCTTAGGGTGGGGCGGGGGCAAGACCCAGTACTTC. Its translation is CASSLGWGGGKTQYF.

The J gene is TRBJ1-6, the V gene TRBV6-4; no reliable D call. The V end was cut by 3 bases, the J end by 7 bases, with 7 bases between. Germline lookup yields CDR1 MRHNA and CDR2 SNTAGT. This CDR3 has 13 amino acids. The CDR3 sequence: CASSEHTNSPLHF. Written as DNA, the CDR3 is TGTGCCAGCAGTGAACACACAAATTCACCCCTCCACTTT.

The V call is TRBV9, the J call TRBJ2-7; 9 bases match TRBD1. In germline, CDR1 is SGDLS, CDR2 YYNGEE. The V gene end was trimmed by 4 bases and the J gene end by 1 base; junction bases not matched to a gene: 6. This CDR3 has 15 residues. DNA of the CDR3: TGTGCCAGCAGCCCCGACGGACAGGGGTCCTACGAGCAGTACTTC. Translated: CASSPDGQGSYEQYF.

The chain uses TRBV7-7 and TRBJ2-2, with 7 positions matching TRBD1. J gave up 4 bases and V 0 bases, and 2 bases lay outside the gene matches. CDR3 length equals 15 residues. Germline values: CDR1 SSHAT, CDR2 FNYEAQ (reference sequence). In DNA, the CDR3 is TGTGCCAGCAGCTTAGCAGGGGGCGGCACCGGGGAGCTGTTTTTT. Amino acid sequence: CASSLAGGGTGELFF.